Shown below are 20 T cell receptor beta chains from a single sample sequenced in a study of blood T cell repertoires in COVID-19. Profiled with immunoSEQ multiplex PCR; TCRdb holds only in-frame clones, not every one. The sample holds about 52,000 clones, roughly 90% seen once. Sample: peripheral blood. Receptors were obtained from a human donor with active COVID-19. The donor label of this sample is uncertain.

The rearrangement links TRBV7-9 to TRBJ2-3, with 10 bases lining up with TRBD2. The V gene's germline CDR1 is SEHNR and CDR2 FQNEAQ (reference sequence). V was pared by 3 bases and J by 1 base, with 4 bases of the junction left unmatched. The CDR3 consists of 16 residues. CDR3 DNA: TGTGCCAGCAGCTTTCTAAGCGGGGGGGGCACAGATACGCAGTATTTT. Protein product: CASSFLSGGGTDTQYF.

CDR3 protein: CASSKAGLAGGPRLDTQYF. DNA for the CDR3: TGTGCCAGCAGTAAGGCCGGACTAGCGGGGGGGCCGCGGCTGGATACGCAGTATTTT. The chain combines TRBV6-2 or TRBV6-3 with TRBJ2-3; TRBD2 matches 15 bases. This CDR3 comprises 19 residues. Germline V gene sequence: CDR1 MNHEY, CDR2 SVGEGT. After removal of 5 bases from V and 6 bases from J, the junction contained 15 bases not matched to a gene.

This clone came up a few times. V and J are TRBV6-2 or TRBV6-3 and TRBJ1-2; a weak D match, TRBD1 (6 bases). Germline V CDR1 and CDR2: MNHEY, SVGEGT. The ends were cut back, 6 bases at V and 5 bases at J, with 22 bases in the middle. This CDR3 comprises 16 residues. CDR3 nucleotide sequence: TGTGCCAGCAGCCAAATCCACAAGGGACAACCGTATGGCTACACCTTC. Protein product: CASSQIHKGQPYGYTF.

V is TRBV28 and J is TRBJ1-2, with 9 bases aligning to TRBD1. The V segment lost 4 bases and the J segment 5 bases; nucleotides outside the gene matches: 2. There are 13 residues in the CDR3. Germline V gene data show CDR1 as MDHEN and CDR2 as SYDVKM. The CDR3 DNA is TGTGCCAGCAGTTACGGACAGGGGTATGGCTACACCTTC. This gives the protein CASSYGQGYGYTF.

For the CDR3, the DNA is TGTGCCAGTAGTATAGGGGGACTAGCGGGGAAAGAGACCCAGTACTTC. It translates to CASSIGGLAGKETQYF. The rearrangement uses TRBV19 and TRBJ2-5; 13 bases map to TRBD2. The germline V gene encodes CDR1 LNHDA and CDR2 SQIVND (reference sequence). The V gene end was trimmed by 1 base and the J gene end by 3 bases; junction bases not matched to a gene: 2. The CDR3 has 16 residues.

V is TRBV19 and J is TRBJ2-1; 10 nucleotides agree with TRBD2. With 5 bases clipped from V and 9 bases from J, the junction kept 13 bases outside the gene matches. CDR1 is LNHDA, CDR2 SQIVND, per germline (reference sequence). The CDR3 is made up of 16 amino acids. The CDR3 nucleotides read TGTGCCAGTAGTGCAACTAGCGGGGTGGGGGTTATTGAGCAGTTCTTC. Its translation is CASSATSGVGVIEQFF.

The sample holds one count of this clone. This sequence joins TRBV27 and TRBJ1-5, with a possible D match to TRBD1 (5 bases). Germline lookup yields CDR1 MNHEY and CDR2 SMNVEV (reference sequence). Deletions cut 4 bases from V and 7 bases from J, with 14 bases between. The CDR3 sequence is 14 residues long. Here the CDR3 DNA reads TGTGCCAGCAGTTACGGGGGATCGGGACAGCCCCAGCATTTT. Protein product: CASSYGGSGQPQHF.

The CDR3 region is CASSRAGGQPQHF. The CDR3 coding sequence is TGTGCCAGCAGTAGGGCAGGGGGTCAGCCCCAGCATTTT. This sequence joins TRBV27 and TRBJ1-5; 7 bases are a match to TRBD1. The ends lost 5 bases at V and 6 bases at J; junction bases unmatched: 4. The CDR3 loop spans 13 amino acids. The V gene's germline CDR1 is MNHEY and CDR2 SMNVEV (reference sequence).

In DNA, the CDR3 is TGTGCCAGCAGCTTGACGGGGATACCCGGCACAGATACGCAGTATTTT. Amino acids: CASSLTGIPGTDTQYF. The chain has TRBV7-9 and TRBJ2-3, with TRBD2 as a possible D gene (5 bases). With 3 bases removed from V and 1 base from J, the gap between germline ends came to 14 bases. The CDR3 loop spans 16 amino acids. Germline V CDR1 and CDR2: SEHNR, FQNEAQ (reference sequence).

The CDR3 sequence is CASRSGAGLGKTQYF. CDR3 coding DNA: TGCGCCAGCAGATCGGGAGCGGGACTTGGGAAGACCCAGTACTTC. V usage is TRBV10-2 and J usage is TRBJ2-5; 7 bases are shared with TRBD2. In germline, CDR1 is WSHSY, CDR2 SAAADI. With 6 bases clipped from V and 6 bases from J, the junction kept 13 bases outside the gene matches. The CDR3 sequence is 15 residues long.

The rearrangement links TRBV29-1 to TRBJ1-6, with TRBD1 matching over 7 bases. The trim removed 4 bases at V and 5 bases at J, leaving 5 bases unmatched. The CDR3 runs 14 residues. The germline CDR1 and CDR2 sequences are SQVTM and ANQGSEA. The CDR3 region is CSVGLGTDNSPLHF. CDR3 coding DNA: TGCAGCGTTGGATTGGGGACAGATAATTCACCCCTCCACTTT.

The chain uses TRBV4-3 and TRBJ1-1; unclear D gene. The CDR3 length is 16 residues. Germline CDR1 is LGHNA and CDR2 is YSLEER. Deletions cut 0 bases from V and 0 bases from J, with 11 bases between. The CDR3: CASSQDMGIMNTEAFF. The CDR3 DNA is TGCGCCAGCAGCCAAGATATGGGCATCATGAACACTGAAGCTTTCTTT.

This sequence joins TRBV15 and TRBJ2-7, with D hard to call. The germline CDR1 and CDR2 sequences are LNHNV and YYDKDF (reference sequence). CDR3 length: 13 residues. The CDR3 loop reads CVTPRLETYEQYF. The DNA for the CDR3 is TGTGTCACACCCCGCTTGGAGACCTACGAGCAGTACTTC. The complete variable domain, with remaining parts taken from reference TRBV15 and TRBJ2-7, reads DAMVIQNPRYQVTQFGKPVTLSCSQTLNHNVMYWYQQKSSQAPKLLFHYYDKDFNNEADTPDNFQSRRPNTSFCFLDIRSPGLGDTAMYLCVTPRLETYEQYFGPGTRLTVT.

This chain connects TRBV18 to TRBJ1-4; 7 bases match TRBD1. The CDR3 totals 16 residues. The junction had 7 bases not matched to a gene; V was cut back by 6 bases and J by 0 bases. The V gene's germline CDR1 is KGHSH and CDR2 LQKENI. The CDR3 DNA sequence: TGTGCCAGCTCCTCCAACAGGGGATCAACTAATGAAAAACTGTTTTTT. It specifies CASSSNRGSTNEKLFF.

The CDR3 spells CASSFLEGTEAFF. The CDR3 nucleotides are TGTGCCAGCAGTTTTTTGGAGGGCACTGAAGCTTTCTTT. The chain is built from TRBV12-3 or TRBV12-4 and TRBJ1-1; no firm D call. This CDR3 spans 13 amino acids. V lost 3 bases to trimming and J lost 4 bases, with 9 bases between them.

The J gene is TRBJ2-1, the V gene TRBV9; 7 bases line up with TRBD1. The ends lost 5 bases at V and 5 bases at J; junction bases unmatched: 10. This CDR3 contains 15 residues. Germline V lookup: CDR1 SGDLS, CDR2 YYNGEE. CDR3 region: CASRSTGFLHNEQFF. The CDR3 region has the DNA TGTGCCAGCAGATCGACAGGGTTTCTCCACAATGAGCAGTTCTTC.

V usage is TRBV9 and J usage is TRBJ1-5; D perhaps matches TRBD1 (6 bases). The germline V and J ends were trimmed by 4 bases and 2 bases, with 25 bases remaining between them. The CDR3 runs 19 residues. Germline CDR1 SGDLS, CDR2 YYNGEE. For the CDR3, the DNA is TGTGCCAGCAGCTCTAGGACAGTCGATGATTTTAGGGGCAATCAGCCCCAGCATTTT. Amino acid sequence: CASSSRTVDDFRGNQPQHF.

CDR3 region: CASSIFGNSVENHRLTF. CDR3 DNA sequence: TGTGCCAGTAGTATATTCGGGAACAGCGTCGAAAATCACCGCCTTACCTTC. The J gene is TRBJ1-2, the V gene TRBV19; no firm D call. V was pared by 2 bases and J by 14 bases, with 30 bases between. CDR1 and CDR2 from the germline V gene are LNHDA and SQIVND (reference sequence). The CDR3 covers 17 residues.

This chain links TRBV6-2 or TRBV6-3 with TRBJ2-3; the match to TRBD2 covers 9 bases. V shed 2 bases and J 2 bases; nucleotides not matched to a gene: 11. This CDR3 is built from 18 residues. From germline, CDR1 is MNHEY and CDR2 SVGEGT. CDR3 amino acids: CASSYRSGLAQDTDTQYF. CDR3 DNA sequence: TGTGCCAGCAGTTACAGAAGCGGACTAGCGCAGGACACAGATACGCAGTATTTT.

The chain carries TRBV6-5 and TRBJ1-3, with D tentatively TRBD1 (6 bases). The germline V gene has CDR1 MNHEY and CDR2 SVGAGI. The CDR3 length is 15 residues. V was cut by 2 bases and J by 4 bases, with 12 bases left in between. The CDR3 is CASSYEGRGGNTIYF. The CDR3 DNA sequence: TGTGCCAGCAGTTACGAGGGCAGGGGAGGAAACACCATATATTTT.